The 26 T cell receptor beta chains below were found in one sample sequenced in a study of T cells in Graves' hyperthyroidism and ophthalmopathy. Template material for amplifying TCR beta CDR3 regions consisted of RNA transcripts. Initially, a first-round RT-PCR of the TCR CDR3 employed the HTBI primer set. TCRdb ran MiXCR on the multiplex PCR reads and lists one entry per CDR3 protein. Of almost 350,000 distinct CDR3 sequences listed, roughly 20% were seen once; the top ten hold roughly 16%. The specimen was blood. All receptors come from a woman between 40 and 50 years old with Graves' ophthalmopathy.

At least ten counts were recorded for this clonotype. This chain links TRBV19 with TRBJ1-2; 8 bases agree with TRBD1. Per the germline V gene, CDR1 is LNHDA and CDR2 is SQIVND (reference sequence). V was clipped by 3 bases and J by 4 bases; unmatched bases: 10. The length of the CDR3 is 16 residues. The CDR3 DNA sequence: TGTGCCAGTAGTATTCCGGGGCAGGGGGCACGCTATGGCTACACCTTC. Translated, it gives CASSIPGQGARYGYTF.

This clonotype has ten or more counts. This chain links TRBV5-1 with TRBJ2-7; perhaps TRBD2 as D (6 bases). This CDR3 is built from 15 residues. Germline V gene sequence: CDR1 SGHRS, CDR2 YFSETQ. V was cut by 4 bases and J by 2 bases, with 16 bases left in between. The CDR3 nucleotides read TGCGCCAGCAGCCTGGTTGGTAGCGGAACCTACGAGCAGTACTTC. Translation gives CASSLVGSGTYEQYF. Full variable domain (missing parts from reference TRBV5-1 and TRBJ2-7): KAGVTQTPRYLIKTRGQQVTLSCSPISGHRSVSWYQQTPGQGLQFLFEYFSETQRNKGNFPGRFSGRQFSNSRSEMNVSTLELGDSALYLCASSLVGSGTYEQYFGPGTRLTVT.

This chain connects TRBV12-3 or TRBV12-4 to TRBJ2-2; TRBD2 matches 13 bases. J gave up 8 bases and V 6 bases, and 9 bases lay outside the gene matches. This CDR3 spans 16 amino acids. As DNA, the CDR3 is TGTGCCAGCAGACCCCCCGGGACTAGCGGGATGGGGGAGCTGTTTTTT. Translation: CASRPPGTSGMGELFF.

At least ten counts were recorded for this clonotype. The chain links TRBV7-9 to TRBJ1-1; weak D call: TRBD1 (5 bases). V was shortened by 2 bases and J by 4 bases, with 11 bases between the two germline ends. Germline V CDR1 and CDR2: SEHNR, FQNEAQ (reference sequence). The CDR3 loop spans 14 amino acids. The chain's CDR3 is CASSLYGGTTEAFF. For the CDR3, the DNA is TGTGCCAGCAGCTTATATGGCGGGACCACTGAAGCTTTCTTT.

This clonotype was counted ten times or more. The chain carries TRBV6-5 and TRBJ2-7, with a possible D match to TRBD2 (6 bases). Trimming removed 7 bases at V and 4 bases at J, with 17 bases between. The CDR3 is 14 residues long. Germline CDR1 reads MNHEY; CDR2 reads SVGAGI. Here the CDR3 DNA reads TGTGCCAGCACTTCGAGGGAGGAAGGGTACGAGCAGTACTTC. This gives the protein CASTSREEGYEQYF.

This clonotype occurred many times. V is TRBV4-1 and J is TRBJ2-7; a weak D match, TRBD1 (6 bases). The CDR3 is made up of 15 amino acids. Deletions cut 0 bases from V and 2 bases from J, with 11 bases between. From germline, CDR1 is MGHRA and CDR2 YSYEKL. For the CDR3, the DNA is TGCGCCAGCAGCCAAGAGTCTGGGGGCACCTACGAGCAGTACTTC. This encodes CASSQESGGTYEQYF.

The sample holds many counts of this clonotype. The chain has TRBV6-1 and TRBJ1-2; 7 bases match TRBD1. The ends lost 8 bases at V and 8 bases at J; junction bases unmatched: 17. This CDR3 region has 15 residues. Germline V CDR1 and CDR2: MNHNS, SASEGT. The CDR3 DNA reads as TGTGCCAGCTCGGACAGGAACCTTATAGCCGGAGGCTACACCTTC. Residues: CASSDRNLIAGGYTF.

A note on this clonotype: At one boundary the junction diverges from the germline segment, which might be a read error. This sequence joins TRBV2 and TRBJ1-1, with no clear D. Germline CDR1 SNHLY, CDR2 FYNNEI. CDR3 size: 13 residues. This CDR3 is CASSVRTNTEASF. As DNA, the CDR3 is TGTGCCAGCAGTGTCAGAACTAACACTGAAGCTTCCTTT.

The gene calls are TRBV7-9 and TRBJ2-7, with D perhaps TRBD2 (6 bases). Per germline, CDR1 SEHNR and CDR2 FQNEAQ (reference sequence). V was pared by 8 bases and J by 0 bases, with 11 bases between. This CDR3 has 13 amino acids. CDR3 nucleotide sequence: TGTGCCAGCCATGGGGGACTCTCCTACGAGCAGTACTTC. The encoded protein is CASHGGLSYEQYF.

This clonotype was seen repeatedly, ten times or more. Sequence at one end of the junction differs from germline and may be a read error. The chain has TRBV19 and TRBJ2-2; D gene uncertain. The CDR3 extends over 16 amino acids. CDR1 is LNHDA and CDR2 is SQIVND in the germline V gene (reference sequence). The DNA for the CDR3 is TGTGTCAGTACCACAATCCCTTCGGGCAACACCGGGGAGCTGTTTTTT. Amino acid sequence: CVSTTIPSGNTGELFF.

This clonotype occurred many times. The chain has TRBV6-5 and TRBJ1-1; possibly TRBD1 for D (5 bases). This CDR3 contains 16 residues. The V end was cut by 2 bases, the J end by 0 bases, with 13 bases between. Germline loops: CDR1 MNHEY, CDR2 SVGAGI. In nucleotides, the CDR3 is TGTGCCAGCAGTTACGGAGGTGGGGGGATGAACACTGAAGCTTTCTTT. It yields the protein CASSYGGGGMNTEAFF.

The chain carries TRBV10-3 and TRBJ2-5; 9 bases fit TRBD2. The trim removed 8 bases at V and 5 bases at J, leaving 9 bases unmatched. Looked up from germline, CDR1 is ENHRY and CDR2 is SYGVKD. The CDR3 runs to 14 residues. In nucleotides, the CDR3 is TGTGCCATCCGCCCGGGACTAGCCGGGGAGACCCAGTACTTC. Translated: CAIRPGLAGETQYF.

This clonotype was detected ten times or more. CDR3 DNA sequence: TGTGCCAGCAGCCAAGACCTAGCTTTCGAGCAGTACTTC. This translates into CASSQDLAFEQYF. V gene TRBV14 combines with J gene TRBJ2-7, with D possibly matching TRBD2 (5 bases). Trimming removed 0 bases at V and 6 bases at J, with 9 bases between. Germline CDR1 SGHDN, CDR2 FVKESK. The CDR3 is made up of 13 amino acids.

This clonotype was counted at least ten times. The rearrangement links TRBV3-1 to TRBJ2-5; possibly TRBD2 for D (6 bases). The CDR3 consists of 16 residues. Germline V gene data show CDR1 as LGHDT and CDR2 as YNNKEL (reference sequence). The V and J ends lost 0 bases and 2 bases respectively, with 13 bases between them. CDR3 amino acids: CASSQDVSSAQETQYF. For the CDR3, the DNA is TGTGCCAGCAGCCAAGATGTTTCTAGCGCACAAGAGACCCAGTACTTC.

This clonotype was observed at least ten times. The CDR3 here is CASSSRTGGYSPLHF. The CDR3, as DNA: TGTGCCAGCAGCAGTCGGACAGGGGGGTACTCACCCCTCCACTTT. The V and J genes are TRBV7-2 and TRBJ1-6; 10 nucleotides line up with TRBD1. Germline-derived CDR1 and CDR2 are SGHTA and FQGNSA. J lost 10 bases, V lost 5 bases, and 8 bases had no gene match. This CDR3 is 15 amino acids long.

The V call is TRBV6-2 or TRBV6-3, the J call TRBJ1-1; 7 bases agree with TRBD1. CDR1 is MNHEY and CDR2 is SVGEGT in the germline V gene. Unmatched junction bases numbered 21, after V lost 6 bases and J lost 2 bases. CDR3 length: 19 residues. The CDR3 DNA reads TGTGCCAGCAGGAGCCCTCCAGGGACAGCGGGTAGGTTAAACACTGAAGCTTTCTTT. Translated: CASRSPPGTAGRLNTEAFF.

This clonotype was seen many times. Here the CDR3 DNA reads TGCAGTGCTAGGGGCGGGACTAGCGGTACCTACGAGCAGTACTTC. Amino acid sequence: CSARGGTSGTYEQYF. The chain employs TRBV20-1 and TRBJ2-7; 11 nucleotides agree with TRBD2. Germline assignment: CDR1 DFQATT and CDR2 SNEGSKA (reference sequence). The CDR3 loop spans 15 amino acids. The V and J ends lost 3 bases and 2 bases, in that order; junction bases with no gene match: 6.

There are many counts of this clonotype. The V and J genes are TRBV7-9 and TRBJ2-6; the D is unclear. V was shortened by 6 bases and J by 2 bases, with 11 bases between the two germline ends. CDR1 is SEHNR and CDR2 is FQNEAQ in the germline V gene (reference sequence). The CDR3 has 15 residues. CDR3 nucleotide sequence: TGTGCCAGCAGTAATGTCCAGCCTGGGGCCAACGTCCTGACTTTC. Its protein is CASSNVQPGANVLTF.

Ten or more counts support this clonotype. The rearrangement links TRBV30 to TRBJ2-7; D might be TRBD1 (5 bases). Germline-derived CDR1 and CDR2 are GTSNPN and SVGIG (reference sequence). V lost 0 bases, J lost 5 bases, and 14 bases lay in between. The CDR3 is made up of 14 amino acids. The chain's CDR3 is CAWSVGAKTHEQYF. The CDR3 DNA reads TGTGCCTGGAGTGTAGGGGCAAAGACACACGAGCAGTACTTC. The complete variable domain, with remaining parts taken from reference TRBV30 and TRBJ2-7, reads SQTIHQWPATLVQPVGSPLSLECTVEGTSNPNLYWYRQAAGRGLQLLFYSVGIGQISSEVPQNLSASRPQDRQFILSSKKLLLSDSGFYLCAWSVGAKTHEQYFGPGTRLTVT.

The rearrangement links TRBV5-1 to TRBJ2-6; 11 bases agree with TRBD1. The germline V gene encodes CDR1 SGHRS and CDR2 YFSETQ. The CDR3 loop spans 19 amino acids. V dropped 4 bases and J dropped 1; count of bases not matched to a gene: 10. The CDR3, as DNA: TGCGCCAGCAGCAAGTTTCCGGGACAGGGGGTTTCTGGGGCCAACGTCCTGACTTTC. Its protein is CASSKFPGQGVSGANVLTF. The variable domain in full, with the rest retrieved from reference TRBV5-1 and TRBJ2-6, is KAGVTQTPRYLIKTRGQQVTLSCSPISGHRSVSWYQQTPGQGLQFLFEYFSETQRNKGNFPGRFSGRQFSNSRSEMNVSTLELGDSALYLCASSKFPGQGVSGANVLTFGAGSRLTVL.

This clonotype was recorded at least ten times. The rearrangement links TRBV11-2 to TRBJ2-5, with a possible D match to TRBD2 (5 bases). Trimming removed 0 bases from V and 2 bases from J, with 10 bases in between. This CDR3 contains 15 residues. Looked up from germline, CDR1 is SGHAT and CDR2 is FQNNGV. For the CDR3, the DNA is TGTGCCAGCAGCTTAGACGGACTGCTGCAAGAGACCCAGTACTTC. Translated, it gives CASSLDGLLQETQYF.

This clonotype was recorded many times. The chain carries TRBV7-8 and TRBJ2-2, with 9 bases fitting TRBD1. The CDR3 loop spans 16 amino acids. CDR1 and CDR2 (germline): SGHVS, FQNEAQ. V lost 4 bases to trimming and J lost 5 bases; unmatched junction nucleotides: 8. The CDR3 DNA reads TGTGCCAGCAGCTCCGGGACAGGGAGGCGAACCGGGGAGCTGTTTTTT. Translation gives CASSSGTGRRTGELFF. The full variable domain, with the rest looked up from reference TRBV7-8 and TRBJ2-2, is GAGVSQSPRYKVAKRGQDVALRCDPISGHVSLFWYQQALGQGPEFLTYFQNEAQLDKSGLPSDRFFAERPEGSVSTLKIQRTQQEDSAVYLCASSSGTGRRTGELFFGEGSRLTVL.

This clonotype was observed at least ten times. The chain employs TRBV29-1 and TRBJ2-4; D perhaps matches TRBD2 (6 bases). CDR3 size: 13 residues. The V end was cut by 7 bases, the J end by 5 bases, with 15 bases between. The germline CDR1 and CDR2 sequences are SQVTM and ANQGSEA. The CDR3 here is CSALGGGQNIQYF. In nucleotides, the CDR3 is TGCAGCGCTCTCGGGGGAGGCCAAAACATTCAGTACTTC. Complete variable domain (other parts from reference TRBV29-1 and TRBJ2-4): SAVISQKPSRDICQRGTSLTIQCQVDSQVTMMFWYRQQPGQSLTLIATANQGSEATYESGFVIDKFPISRPNLTFSTLTVSNMSPEDSSIYLCSALGGGQNIQYFGAGTRLSVL.

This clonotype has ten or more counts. The chain's CDR3 is CASSRTGRSYEQYF. For the CDR3, the DNA is TGTGCCAGCAGTCGGACAGGGCGTTCCTACGAGCAGTACTTC. The V call is TRBV6-2 or TRBV6-3, the J call TRBJ2-7; 8 bases fit TRBD1. V shed 5 bases and J 1 base; nucleotides not matched to a gene: 4. The CDR3 is 14 amino acids. Germline CDR1 and CDR2: MNHEY and SVGEGT.

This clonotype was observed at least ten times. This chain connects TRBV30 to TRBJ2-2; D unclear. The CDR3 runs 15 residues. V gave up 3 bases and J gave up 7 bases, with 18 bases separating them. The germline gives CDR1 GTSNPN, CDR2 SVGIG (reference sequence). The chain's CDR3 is CAWSRPGHEHGELFF. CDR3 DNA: TGTGCCTGGAGCCGCCCCGGGCACGAGCACGGGGAGCTGTTTTTT.

CDR3 DNA sequence: TGTGCCAGCAGTGCTTACCCGACAGGGGCTCGGGACACTGAAGCTTTCTTT. Translated, it gives CASSAYPTGARDTEAFF. This chain links TRBV25-1 with TRBJ1-1; 8 bases agree with TRBD1. J gave up 3 bases and V 4 bases, and 13 bases lay outside the gene matches. Germline V gene data show CDR1 as MGHDK and CDR2 as SYGVNS. This CDR3 is built from 17 residues.